Listed below are T cell receptor beta chains from one sample, sequenced in a study of neurological immune-mediated disorders. TCRdb reprocessed the 5' RACE reads with MiXCR, giving one entry per CDR3 protein. The table has some 60,000 distinct CDR3 sequences, 9.7% seen once. Sequenced sample: PBMCs. The receptors derive from a man between 25 and 39 years old in good health. The CDR3 runs from the conserved cysteine through the conserved F or W. The D gene is left open where the match is weak. The size field is filled for only some rows; it gives once, few, many or a size class.

D	V	J	size	DNA	CDR3
TRBD2	TRBV5-4	TRBJ2-3	NA	TGTGCCAGCAGCTCGGGGGGGGGGGCGAGGACAGATACGCAGTATTTT	CASSSGGGARTDTQYF
NA	TRBV10-1	TRBJ2-5	many	TGCGCCAGCAGTGAGTCTGTTCGGGGAGGAGAGACCCAGTACTTC	CASSESVRGGETQYF
TRBD1	TRBV7-2	TRBJ2-2	many	TGTGCCAGCAGCCCGGAGGGGACGGGGACAGGGCCCTCCGGGGAGCTGTTTTTT	CASSPEGTGTGPSGELFF
TRBD1	TRBV7-9	TRBJ1-2	many	TGTGCCAGCAGCCCGGGCCGACAGGGAGAATACACCTTC	CASSPGRQGEYTF
TRBD1	TRBV20-1	TRBJ1-1	many	TGCAGTGCTAGAGGGATCCGACAGGGAGGAGGCAGGAACACTGAAGCTTTCTTT	CSARGIRQGGGRNTEAFF
TRBD1	TRBV9	TRBJ1-6	many	TGTGCCAGCAGCGCCACCAGGACAGGGGGCCGTAATTCACCCCTCCACTTT	CASSATRTGGRNSPLHF
TRBD2	TRBV27	TRBJ2-1	many	TGTGCCAGCAGACTAGCGGGAGGGCCTTACAATGAGCAGTTCTTC	CASRLAGGPYNEQFF
TRBD2	TRBV20-1	TRBJ2-7	many	TGCAGTGCTAAAGGGACTAGCGGGAAATGGTACGAGCAGTACTTC	CSAKGTSGKWYEQYF
NA	TRBV5-1	TRBJ2-3	many	TGCGCCAGCAGCTTGGGGTCAGCTAGCACAGATACGCAGTATTTT	CASSLGSASTDTQYF
NA	TRBV27	TRBJ1-5	many	TGTGCCAGCAGTTTATCATGGCGTTCCAATCAGCCCCAGCATTTT	CASSLSWRSNQPQHF
TRBD2	TRBV2	TRBJ2-1	many	TGTGCCAGCAGTTCTGTAGCGGGGGGGATTGGTGAGCAGTTCTTC	CASSSVAGGIGEQFF
TRBD1	TRBV11-2	TRBJ2-7	many	TGTGCCAGCAGCATAGGAGCACAGGGGACAGTATACGAGCAGTACTTC	CASSIGAQGTVYEQYF
TRBD1	TRBV6-5	TRBJ2-3	many	TGTGCCAGCAGTTACTCGGCGGTCGGCAGGGGGACAGATACGCAGTATTTT	CASSYSAVGRGTDTQYF
NA	TRBV29-1	TRBJ2-7	many	TGCAGCGTTGAAGATTCGGGGGAGCTATACGAGCAGTACTTC	CSVEDSGELYEQYF
NA	TRBV11-2	TRBJ2-7	many	TGTGCCAGCAGCTGGACCTACGAGCAGTACTTC	CASSWTYEQYF
NA	TRBV20-1	TRBJ1-2	many	TGCAGTGCTAGAGATCTCTGGGGTGACTATGGCTACACCTTC	CSARDLWGDYGYTF
NA	TRBV10-1	TRBJ2-1	many	TGCGCCAGCAGTTTCGCGGGGAGCCATGAGCAGTTCTTC	CASSFAGSHEQFF
NA	TRBV7-9	TRBJ2-7	many	TGTGCCTCCTCCCTCCGAGGACGAGATTACGAGCAGTACTTC	CASSLRGRDYEQYF
NA	TRBV24-1	TRBJ1-1	many	TGTGCCACCAGTGACTACGGGACGGTAGCTTTCTTT	CATSDYGTVAFF
TRBD1	TRBV7-9	TRBJ2-7	few	TGTGCCAGCAGCTTATTAGCAGGGGGAAACAACGAGCAGTACTTC	CASSLLAGGNNEQYF